This T cell receptor beta chain was obtained from a study of blood T cells in healthy people across ages. On this clonotype itself: Its antigen is as yet unknown.

A sample-barcoded 5' primer and a J-beta primer mix were used in a second PCR of roughly 7 to 11 cycles. TCRdb processed the 5' RACE reads anew with MiXCR; each CDR3 protein has one entry. The sample lists 800,000 or so distinct CDR3 sequences; 46% were seen once. General observations from the study: Estimates based on one million T cells were treated as lower bounds. Naive T cell percentage showed a strong correlation with the diversity of TCR beta.

Sequenced: blood. The sequence was obtained from an elderly man in good health.

CDR3 sequence reads: CASTPWGPDLSGANVLTF. The CDR3 DNA reads as TGTGCCAGTACCCCGTGGGGACCGGACCTCTCTGGGGCCAACGTCCTGACTTTC. J is TRBJ2-6 and V is TRBV19; D tentatively fits TRBD1 or TRBD2 (5 bases each). Trimming removed 7 bases at V and 0 bases at J, with 19 bases between. The CDR3 is 18 amino acids. Per germline, CDR1 LNHDA and CDR2 SQIVND (reference sequence). The full variable domain, with the rest looked up from reference TRBV19 and TRBJ2-6, is DGGITQSPKYLFRKEGQNVTLSCEQNLNHDAMYWYRQDPGQGLRLIYYSQIVNDFQKGDIAEGYSVSREKKESFPLTVTSAQKNPTAFYLCASTPWGPDLSGANVLTFGAGSRLTVL.